This T cell receptor beta chain was sequenced during a study of T cell responses to AZD1222 COVID-19 vaccine. Looking at the study overall: Analysis merged second doses at about 4 or about 12 weeks. Notes on the study in general: The donor cohort was predominantly white British with a female majority, and clonal diversity may have been underestimated. Baseline seropositivity occurred in only a handful of AZD1222 recipients. When two AZD1222 doses had been given, Spike-specific TCR breadth and depth rose.

Clones were read by immunoSEQ multiplex PCR, and TCRdb kept only the in-frame ones, dropping some. This table has approximately 140,000 clones, 80% to 90% appearing once. The CDR3 contains 16 residues. The germline V and J ends were trimmed by 3 bases and 0 bases, with 15 bases remaining between them. The germline CDR1 and CDR2 sequences are DFQATT and SNEGSKA (reference sequence). Details on this clone: Antigen: not known.

The sample was peripheral blood, taken on day 0 of AZD1222 vaccination. The chain employs TRBV20-1 and TRBJ2-1; a weak D match, TRBD2 (6 bases). This clonotype originated in an adult in good health. The CDR3 region has the DNA TGCAGTGCTAGTGGGGACTTTCTTAGCTCCTACAATGAGCAGTTCTTC. Protein: CSASGDFLSSYNEQFF.